One sample yielded the 29 T cell receptor beta chains listed below, sequenced in a study of blood T cell repertoires in COVID-19. Libraries were prepared by immunoSEQ multiplex PCR; TCRdb keeps only in-frame clonotypes and omits some of them. The sample records approximately 200,000 clones, around four fifths being singletons. The sequencing sample was made of peripheral blood. The receptors were gathered from a woman aged 55-69 years who had recovered from COVID-19.

The chain has TRBV5-1 and TRBJ2-2; TRBD1 might be the D (6 bases). The CDR3 totals 14 residues. Germline V gene lookup returns CDR1 SGHRS and CDR2 YFSETQ. V was trimmed by 3 bases and J by 3 bases, leaving 9 bases between them. This chain's CDR3 is CASSWTVYTGELFF. For the CDR3, the DNA is TGCGCCAGCAGCTGGACAGTGTACACCGGGGAGCTGTTTTTT.

This clone has only a few counts. The V gene is TRBV7-8, the J gene TRBJ2-7, with 8 bases identical to TRBD2. The CDR3 has 15 residues. Germline-derived CDR1 and CDR2 are SGHVS and FQNEAQ. The trim removed 1 base at V and 2 bases at J, leaving 4 bases unmatched. The CDR3 spells CASSLVGSGTYEQYF. CDR3 sequence (DNA): TGTGCCAGCAGCTTAGTGGGTAGCGGGACCTACGAGCAGTACTTC. The full variable domain, with the rest looked up from reference TRBV7-8 and TRBJ2-7, is GAGVSQSPRYKVAKRGQDVALRCDPISGHVSLFWYQQALGQGPEFLTYFQNEAQLDKSGLPSDRFFAERPEGSVSTLKIQRTQQEDSAVYLCASSLVGSGTYEQYFGPGTRLTVT.

The chain joins TRBV14 to TRBJ2-1; TRBD2 is a possible D gene (5 bases). The V end lost 1 base, the J end lost 11 bases, and 9 bases lay between the germline ends. Per germline, CDR1 SGHDN and CDR2 FVKESK. The CDR3 length is 12 residues. CDR3 nucleotides: TGTGCCAGCAGCCAAGTCCGAGGGAAGCAGTTCTTC. Protein sequence: CASSQVRGKQFF.

The chain combines TRBV4-2 with TRBJ2-5, with TRBD2 identical over 9 bases. The CDR3 length is 16 residues. Germline V gene lookup returns CDR1 LGHNA and CDR2 YNFKEQ. Trimming removed 1 base from V and 1 base from J; junction bases left unmatched: 4. In DNA form, the CDR3 reads TGTGCCAGCAGCCAAGTTGAGCGGGGGGCCCAAGAGACCCAGTACTTC. It translates to CASSQVERGAQETQYF.

This clone was observed a few times. The chain joins TRBV19 to TRBJ2-6; D ambiguous. V dropped 6 bases and J dropped 0 bases, with 3 bases sitting between them. Germline V gene lookup returns CDR1 LNHDA and CDR2 SQIVND (reference sequence). The CDR3 has 13 amino acids. The CDR3 loop reads CASRASGANVLTF. For the CDR3, the DNA is TGTGCCAGTAGGGCCTCTGGGGCCAACGTCCTGACTTTC.

This clone has more than one count but fewer than ten. The rearrangement uses TRBV27 and TRBJ2-6; D not resolved. Trimming removed 0 bases from V and 6 bases from J, with 6 bases in between. CDR1 and CDR2 (germline): MNHEY, SMNVEV (reference sequence). This CDR3 contains 14 residues. CDR3 sequence (DNA): TGTGCCAGCAGTTTATCACGACAGGCCAACGTCCTGACTTTC. Translating it yields CASSLSRQANVLTF.

V is TRBV9 and J is TRBJ2-1, with D perhaps matching TRBD1 (5 bases). CDR1 SGDLS and CDR2 YYNGEE come from the germline V gene. Trimming took off 7 bases at V and 5 bases at J, with 10 bases between the two ends. This CDR3 has 12 amino acids. Here the CDR3 reads CASEDINNEQFF. DNA of the CDR3: TGTGCCAGCGAGGACATTAACAATGAGCAGTTCTTC.

The chain employs TRBV7-9 and TRBJ1-4, with 7 bases aligning to TRBD1. With V trimmed by 5 bases and J by 8 bases, 17 bases remained unmatched. Germline values: CDR1 SEHNR, CDR2 FQNEAQ (reference sequence). This CDR3 has 17 amino acids. DNA for the CDR3: TGTGCCAGCAGCCCGAGCCAATGGACAGGAGGACGAGAAAAACTGTTTTTT. It encodes CASSPSQWTGGREKLFF.

The J gene is TRBJ2-7, the V gene TRBV14; D not resolved. The CDR3 consists of 14 residues. The ends were cut back, 2 bases at V and 0 bases at J, with 8 bases in the middle. In germline, CDR1 is SGHDN, CDR2 FVKESK. CDR3 amino acids: CASSQWFSSYEQYF. CDR3 bases: TGTGCCAGCAGCCAATGGTTCAGCTCCTACGAGCAGTACTTC. The variable domain in full, completed from reference TRBV14 and TRBJ2-7, reads EAGVTQFPSHSVIEKGQTVTLRCDPISGHDNLYWYRRVMGKEIKFLLHFVKESKQDESGMPNNRFLAERTGGTYSTLKVQPAELEDSGVYFCASSQWFSSYEQYFGPGTRLTVT.

This clone has only one observation. The chain uses TRBV5-4 and TRBJ2-3, with 9 nucleotides matching TRBD1. Germline-derived CDR1 and CDR2 are SGHNT and YYREEE (reference sequence). J gave up 4 bases and V 3 bases, and 3 bases lay outside the gene matches. CDR3 length: 14 amino acids. The CDR3 reads CASSWTGVADTQYF. CDR3 DNA sequence: TGTGCCAGCAGCTGGACAGGGGTGGCAGATACGCAGTATTTT.

The V and J genes are TRBV6-2 or TRBV6-3 and TRBJ2-1; maybe TRBD2 (6 bases). CDR3 length: 18 amino acids. Trimming removed 2 bases at V and 2 bases at J, with 19 bases between. CDR1 and CDR2 from the germline V gene are MNHEY and SVGEGT. In DNA form, the CDR3 reads TGTGCCAGCAGTTACCTCCGCGGGGCGGGGATTACCTACAATGAGCAGTTCTTC. Protein sequence: CASSYLRGAGITYNEQFF.

The chain joins TRBV4-1 to TRBJ1-1; maybe TRBD1 (5 bases). Germline V lookup: CDR1 MGHRA, CDR2 YSYEKL. The CDR3 is made up of 15 amino acids. V shed 2 bases and J shed 0 bases, with 10 bases lying between them. The CDR3 nucleotides are TGCGCCAGCAGCCAACCGGGGGGGATGAACACTGAAGCTTTCTTT. This codes for CASSQPGGMNTEAFF.

The chain couples TRBV2 to TRBJ2-5; 10 nucleotides agree with TRBD2. The germline V gene has CDR1 SNHLY and CDR2 FYNNEI. CDR3 length: 14 amino acids. With V trimmed by 5 bases and J by 5 bases, 5 bases remained unmatched. The DNA of the CDR3 is TGTGCCAGCAGTTTATCGACTAGCGGGGAGACCCAGTACTTC. This translates into CASSLSTSGETQYF.

V is TRBV4-1 and J is TRBJ2-3; TRBD2 is a possible D gene (5 bases). The CDR3 sequence is 15 residues long. Germline-derived CDR1 and CDR2 are MGHRA and YSYEKL. V lost 2 bases and J 1 base, leaving 10 bases between the germline ends. Here the CDR3 DNA reads TGCGCCAGCAGCCAAACGGGGATGGGCACAGATACGCAGTATTTT. Protein: CASSQTGMGTDTQYF.

The genes are TRBV30 and TRBJ1-2; D is perhaps TRBD1 (5 bases). Trimming stripped 4 bases from V and 4 bases from J, with 16 bases between. The CDR3 is made up of 14 amino acids. The V gene's germline CDR1 is GTSNPN and CDR2 SVGIG (reference sequence). The CDR3 region is CAWTTGDRLYGYTF. The CDR3 bases are TGTGCCTGGACTACAGGAGATAGACTCTATGGCTACACCTTC.

The rearrangement links TRBV18 to TRBJ2-2, with D perhaps matching TRBD2 (6 bases). Germline V lookup: CDR1 KGHSH, CDR2 LQKENI. This CDR3 is built from 15 residues. V lost 2 bases and J lost 1, with 8 bases in between. The CDR3 DNA reads as TGTGCCAGCTCACCAGATAGCGGGAACACCGGGGAGCTGTTTTTT. Protein: CASSPDSGNTGELFF.

The rearrangement links TRBV4-2 to TRBJ1-2, with D uncertain. V was clipped by 4 bases and J by 4 bases, with 10 bases between them. The CDR3 spans 13 residues. CDR1 LGHNA and CDR2 YNFKEQ come from the germline V gene. The CDR3 protein is CASSPPGTYGYTF. The CDR3 nucleotides read TGTGCCAGCAGCCCCCCGGGAACCTATGGCTACACCTTC.

The rearrangement links TRBV6-2 or TRBV6-3 to TRBJ2-1; possible D gene TRBD2, 6 bases. V shed 5 bases and J shed 10 bases, with 9 bases lying between them. The CDR3 loop spans 11 amino acids. The V gene's germline CDR1 is MNHEY and CDR2 SVGEGT. As DNA, the CDR3 is TGTGCCAGCAGTGTGCGGGGAGAGCAGTTCTTC. Translating it yields CASSVRGEQFF.

The chain couples TRBV3-1 (or the pseudogene TRBV3-2) to TRBJ2-3, with D possibly matching TRBD2 (5 bases). The CDR3 totals 15 residues. The germline V gene has CDR1 LGHDT and CDR2 YNNKEL (reference sequence). Trimming removed 4 bases from V and 2 bases from J, with 13 bases in between. The CDR3 DNA reads TGTGCCAGCAGCCCACGGATGGAGGACACAGATACGCAGTATTTT. It codes for CASSPRMEDTDTQYF.

The chain has TRBV27 and TRBJ1-2; 7 bases match TRBD1. Germline V gene data show CDR1 as MNHEY and CDR2 as SMNVEV (reference sequence). This CDR3 is 14 amino acids long. V shed 3 bases and J 3 bases; nucleotides not matched to a gene: 4. The CDR3 is CASSLSRGDYGYTF. The CDR3 nucleotides read TGTGCCAGCAGTTTGTCCAGGGGGGACTATGGCTACACCTTC.

The chain recombines TRBV7-9 with TRBJ1-6; D gene unclear. The CDR3 is made up of 15 amino acids. Deletions cut 3 bases from V and 10 bases from J, with 16 bases between. Germline V CDR1 and CDR2: SEHNR, FQNEAQ (reference sequence). The CDR3 DNA reads TGTGCCAGCAGCTTTGATAGAGGGTTTAGATCACCCCTCCACTTT. Translated, it gives CASSFDRGFRSPLHF. Combining the CDR3 with reference TRBV7-9 and TRBJ1-6 gives the whole variable domain DTGVSQNPRHKITKRGQNVTFRCDPISEHNRLYWYRQTLGQGPEFLTYFQNEAQLEKSRLLSDRFSAERPKGSFSTLEIQRTEQGDSAMYLCASSFDRGFRSPLHFGNGTRLTVT.

The rearrangement joins TRBV7-6 to TRBJ2-3, with 8 bases lining up with TRBD2. The CDR3 consists of 19 residues. Per germline, CDR1 SGHVS and CDR2 FNYEAQ. Trimming cost V 1 base and J 0 bases; bases outside gene matches: 12. As DNA, the CDR3 is TGTGCCAGCAGCTTAGATGATTGGCGGGGGGCTACTAGCACAGATACGCAGTATTTT. Protein: CASSLDDWRGATSTDTQYF.

In the case of this clone: One end of the junction does not line up with germline, which may come from a read error. V usage is TRBV7-3 and J usage is TRBJ2-7, with 9 bases that match TRBD2. The CDR3 length is 15 residues. The germline V gene encodes CDR1 SGHTA and CDR2 FQGTGA. The CDR3 here is CASSATGTSSDEQYF. CDR3 sequence (DNA): TGTGCCAGCAGCGCGACCGGGACTAGCTCCGACGAGCAGTACTTC.

The gene calls are TRBV12-5 and TRBJ1-2; 8 nucleotides align to TRBD1. The ends lost 0 bases at V and 6 bases at J; junction bases unmatched: 12. Germline lookup yields CDR1 LGHNT and CDR2 FRNRAP. The CDR3 has 17 amino acids. The CDR3 bases are TGTGCTAGTGGTTTGGTATCCAGGGGGCCCCCTCGAGATGGCTACACCTTC. Translating it yields CASGLVSRGPPRDGYTF.

The rearrangement uses TRBV5-6 and TRBJ1-1, with D maybe TRBD1 (5 bases). CDR3 length equals 15 residues. Germline V CDR1 and CDR2: SGHDT, YYEEEE. Between the trimmed V and J ends, which lost 4 bases and 4 bases, there was a span of 17 bases. CDR3 bases: TGTGCCAGCAGCCCGATACTCGGCGGGGGCACTGAAGCTTTCTTT. Protein sequence: CASSPILGGGTEAFF.

The chain has TRBV19 and TRBJ1-2, with 10 bases that match TRBD1. This CDR3 has 18 residues. The germline V gene has CDR1 LNHDA and CDR2 SQIVND (reference sequence). Trimming cost V 1 base and J 5 bases; bases outside gene matches: 13. CDR3 DNA sequence: TGTGCCAGTAGTATAGCCGGGACAGGGGTTGATCGGCCGTATGGCTACACCTTC. Protein sequence: CASSIAGTGVDRPYGYTF.

V usage is TRBV7-2 and J usage is TRBJ2-1; weak D call: TRBD2 (5 bases). The V gene lost 2 bases and the J gene lost 6 bases, with 14 bases spanning the gap. Germline loops: CDR1 SGHTA, CDR2 FQGNSA. CDR3 length: 15 amino acids. The chain's CDR3 is CASSLRGLVANEQFF. CDR3 sequence (DNA): TGTGCCAGCAGCTTACGGGGTCTGGTGGCCAATGAGCAGTTCTTC.

The chain employs TRBV19 and TRBJ1-1; D unresolved. Trimming took 6 bases from V and 4 from J, leaving 18 bases between them. Germline loops: CDR1 LNHDA, CDR2 SQIVND (reference sequence). The CDR3 extends over 15 amino acids. The CDR3 DNA reads TGTGCCAGTAGCCCGGGTGGGAGAAGTTTCACTGAAGCTTTCTTT. Residues: CASSPGGRSFTEAFF.

The chain has TRBV30 and TRBJ1-1, with D maybe TRBD1 (5 bases). CDR1 GTSNPN and CDR2 SVGIG come from the germline V gene (reference sequence). V dropped 0 bases and J dropped 3 bases, with 11 bases sitting between them. CDR3 length: 14 amino acids. The CDR3 nucleotides are TGTGCCTGGAGTGTTATAATAGGGGACACTGAAGCTTTCTTT. Translation gives CAWSVIIGDTEAFF.